These 8 T cell receptor beta chains originate from one sample sequenced in a study of blood T cells in healthy people across ages. The second PCR ran about 6 to 12 cycles with a sample-barcoded 5' primer and J-beta primers. TCRdb passed the 5' RACE reads through MiXCR, listing each CDR3 protein once. The sample gives some 1.5 million distinct CDR3 sequences, 28% of which show up once; 7.7% is in the top ten. The sample taken for sequencing was blood. These receptors originate from a woman in her twenties or thirties in good health.

With regard to this clonotype: A read error is likely, as this CDR3 ends without the conserved phenylalanine or tryptophan. The CDR3 loop is CASSLEASATIYEQYC. The CDR3 region has the DNA TGTGCCAGCAGCTTAGAGGCCTCAGCGACGATCTACGAGCAGTACTGC. The chain employs TRBV11-2 and TRBJ2-4; D gene ambiguous. The J call may be in error: the DNA end matches TRBJ2-7 better. The CDR3 covers 16 residues. Germline V CDR1 and CDR2: SGHAT, FQNNGV.

The chain combines TRBV14 with TRBJ2-2; D is unresolved. The CDR3 has 13 residues. Germline CDR1 is SGHDN and CDR2 is FVKESK. V was trimmed by 0 bases and J by 6 bases, leaving 5 bases between them. CDR3 nucleotide sequence: TGTGCCAGCAGCCAAGAGTTATCCGGGGAGCTGTTTTTT. It specifies CASSQELSGELFF.

This clonotype showed up just a few times. One junction end disagrees with the germline gene, perhaps due to a read error. The CDR3 region has the DNA TGTGCCGCCAGCAAAAGACTAGCGGGATTCATGAACAATGAGCAGTTCTTC. This translates into CAASKRLAGFMNNEQFF. J is TRBJ2-1 and V is TRBV15; 11 bases are a match to TRBD2. This CDR3 is built from 17 residues. Germline V gene lookup returns CDR1 LNHNV and CDR2 YYDKDF (reference sequence).

This clonotype was counted between two and nine times. This chain joins TRBV30 and TRBJ2-7; weak D call: TRBD1 (6 bases). CDR3 length: 13 amino acids. The germline V and J ends were trimmed by 8 bases and 3 bases, with 17 bases remaining between them. Germline V gene data show CDR1 as GTSNPN and CDR2 as SVGIG (reference sequence). CDR3 sequence: CAGTPTGIYEQYF. The CDR3 DNA reads TGTGCCGGTACACCCACAGGGATCTACGAGCAGTACTTC.

The V gene is TRBV5-1, the J gene TRBJ1-1, with TRBD1 matching over 7 bases. J lost 9 bases, V lost 4 bases, and 15 bases had no gene match. The CDR3 is 15 amino acids. Per the germline V gene, CDR1 is SGHRS and CDR2 is YFSETQ. The CDR3 sequence: CASSPGKGGERKAFF. The CDR3 DNA follows: TGCGCCAGCAGCCCGGGGAAAGGGGGCGAACGGAAAGCTTTCTTT.

This clonotype was recorded a few times. The V and J genes are TRBV15 and TRBJ2-3; D ambiguous. The CDR3 length is 14 residues. V was pared by 0 bases and J by 5 bases, with 9 bases between. Germline CDR1 LNHNV, CDR2 YYDKDF (reference sequence). CDR3 protein: CATSREDFKDTQYF. The CDR3 nucleotides are TGTGCCACCAGCAGAGAAGATTTCAAAGATACGCAGTATTTT.

V usage is TRBV14 and J usage is TRBJ2-4; D is unresolved. This CDR3 has 16 residues. The germline V gene encodes CDR1 SGHDN and CDR2 FVKESK. Between the trimmed V and J ends, which lost 0 bases and 1 base, there was a span of 10 bases. The CDR3 sequence: CASSQEATEAKNIQYF. As DNA, the CDR3 is TGTGCCAGCAGCCAAGAAGCGACGGAGGCCAAAAACATTCAGTACTTC.

In this sample, this clonotype turned up many times. The genes are TRBV3-1 and TRBJ2-7, with D unresolved. The CDR3 loop spans 13 amino acids. The V end was cut by 3 bases, the J end by 3 bases, with 9 bases between. The germline gives CDR1 LGHDT, CDR2 YNNKEL (reference sequence). The CDR3 bases are TGTGCCAGCAGCCAGACCTCAGTCTACGAGCAGTACTTC. Encoded protein: CASSQTSVYEQYF.